These 28 T cell receptor beta chains were all obtained from the same sample, sequenced in a study of blood T cell repertoires in COVID-19. Assay used: immunoSEQ multiplex PCR; TCRdb lists only in-frame clones, some missing. The data contain about 180,000 clones, approximately 90% of them seen just once; the ten biggest clones take up approximately 1.4%. The sample consisted of peripheral blood. The receptors originated from a woman in her forties or fifties with acute or convalescent COVID-19.

The V call is TRBV20-1, the J call TRBJ2-1; 15 bases map to TRBD2. This CDR3 comprises 16 residues. Germline V gene lookup returns CDR1 DFQATT and CDR2 SNEGSKA (reference sequence). V gave up 3 bases and J gave up 9 bases; unmatched junction bases: 9. As DNA, the CDR3 is TGCAGTGCTAGTTTGGGACTAGCGGGAGGAAGGAGTGAGCAGTTCTTC. Translating it yields CSASLGLAGGRSEQFF.

The chain joins TRBV2 to TRBJ1-2; the D gene is possibly TRBD1 (5 bases). This CDR3 is built from 13 residues. Germline-derived CDR1 and CDR2 are SNHLY and FYNNEI. Trimming pared 6 bases from V and 5 bases from J, leaving 13 bases between. The CDR3: CASRDTAGYGYTF. CDR3 nucleotides: TGTGCCAGCAGAGACACGGCAGGGTATGGCTACACCTTC.

The sample holds a few counts of this clone. The chain recombines TRBV3-1 (or the pseudogene TRBV3-2) with TRBJ2-1; 14 positions agree with TRBD2. In germline, CDR1 is LGHDT, CDR2 YNNKEL (reference sequence). Germline trimming cut 3 bases from V and 7 bases from J; bases unmatched to any gene: 5. The CDR3 length is 16 residues. CDR3 protein: CASSHTGTSGRNEQFF. CDR3 DNA: TGTGCCAGCAGCCACACCGGGACTAGCGGGAGAAATGAGCAGTTCTTC.

This chain links TRBV10-3 with TRBJ2-2; 12 bases fit TRBD2. CDR1 ENHRY and CDR2 SYGVKD come from the germline V gene. Losses at the gene ends were 9 bases for V and 7 bases for J; bases not matched to a gene: 6. The CDR3 extends over 14 amino acids. Here the CDR3 reads CAIRTSGNGGELFF. CDR3 coding DNA: TGTGCCATTCGGACTAGCGGGAACGGCGGGGAGCTGTTTTTT.

The chain couples TRBV6-5 to TRBJ1-1, with D uncertain. V lost 5 bases to trimming and J lost 0 bases, with 7 bases between them. Looked up from germline, CDR1 is MNHEY and CDR2 is SVGAGI. This CDR3 spans 13 amino acids. The CDR3 sequence is CASSRGVNTEAFF. CDR3 DNA: TGTGCCAGCAGTAGAGGAGTGAACACTGAAGCTTTCTTT.

This rearrangement joins TRBV19 to TRBJ1-3, with D maybe TRBD1 (5 bases). Germline V CDR1 and CDR2: LNHDA, SQIVND (reference sequence). Trimming cost V 2 bases and J 4 bases, with 15 bases left between them. The CDR3 runs to 16 residues. The chain's CDR3 is CASSIWAGNSGNTIYF. CDR3 DNA sequence: TGTGCCAGTAGTATATGGGCAGGGAACTCCGGAAACACCATATATTTT. The complete variable domain, with remaining parts taken from reference TRBV19 and TRBJ1-3, reads DGGITQSPKYLFRKEGQNVTLSCEQNLNHDAMYWYRQDPGQGLRLIYYSQIVNDFQKGDIAEGYSVSREKKESFPLTVTSAQKNPTAFYLCASSIWAGNSGNTIYFGEGSWLTVV.

The CDR3 bases are TGTGCCAGCAGCCTAGGACAGGGGGCATATAATTCACCCCTCCACTTT. This gives the protein CASSLGQGAYNSPLHF. The chain joins TRBV11-2 to TRBJ1-6; 11 bases fit TRBD1. Germline lookup yields CDR1 SGHAT and CDR2 FQNNGV. This CDR3 region has 16 residues. The V gene end was trimmed by 5 bases and the J gene end by 4 bases; junction bases not matched to a gene: 4.

The chain is built from TRBV3-1 (or the pseudogene TRBV3-2) and TRBJ1-5, with TRBD1 matching over 9 bases. CDR3 length: 17 amino acids. Germline lookup yields CDR1 LGHDT and CDR2 YNNKEL (reference sequence). The J segment lost 6 bases and the V segment lost 5 bases, leaving 14 bases of the junction unmatched. The CDR3, as DNA: TGTGCCAGCAGCTCATCCTTCGTCGACAGGGGGAGTCAGCCCCAGCATTTT. Translating gives CASSSSFVDRGSQPQHF.

J is TRBJ2-1 and V is TRBV7-2, with TRBD2 matching over 10 bases. This CDR3 spans 17 amino acids. Germline trimming cut 5 bases from V and 0 bases from J; bases unmatched to any gene: 7. CDR1 is SGHTA, CDR2 FQGNSA, per germline. CDR3 DNA sequence: TGTGCCAGCAGCCCTGGACTAGCGGCCTTCTCCTACAATGAGCAGTTCTTC. This encodes CASSPGLAAFSYNEQFF.

Remarks on this clone: The same CDR3 arises from other DNA sequences in this sample as well. The genes are TRBV6-2 or TRBV6-3 and TRBJ1-2, with a tentative D call TRBD1 (6 bases). Trimming cost V 0 bases and J 2 bases, with 7 bases left between them. CDR3 length: 14 residues. The germline V gene has CDR1 MNHEY and CDR2 SVGEGT. CDR3 in DNA: TGTGCCAGCAGTTACTCCGGACAGAACTATGGCTACACCTTC. It codes for CASSYSGQNYGYTF.

The gene calls are TRBV11-3 and TRBJ1-3, with a tentative D call TRBD1 (6 bases). The CDR3 runs to 15 residues. Trimming pared 0 bases from V and 2 bases from J, leaving 8 bases between. The germline V gene encodes CDR1 SGHNT and CDR2 YENEEA. Here the CDR3 DNA reads TGTGCCAGCAGCTTAGAACAGGGAGCTGGAAACACCATATATTTT. Amino acid sequence: CASSLEQGAGNTIYF.

The gene calls are TRBV6-2 or TRBV6-3 and TRBJ2-3; D uncertain. The V gene lost 2 bases and the J gene lost 0 bases, with 9 bases spanning the gap. Germline loops: CDR1 MNHEY, CDR2 SVGEGT. This CDR3 has 15 amino acids. The DNA of the CDR3 is TGTGCCAGCAGTTACCGGCGGATTAGCACAGATACGCAGTATTTT. This gives the protein CASSYRRISTDTQYF.

V gene TRBV11-3 combines with J gene TRBJ2-5, with unresolved D. V lost 4 bases to trimming and J lost 2 bases, with 5 bases between them. CDR3 length: 12 amino acids. The germline gives CDR1 SGHNT, CDR2 YENEEA. The CDR3 spells CASSSNQETQYF. In DNA, the CDR3 is TGTGCCAGCAGCTCCAATCAAGAGACCCAGTACTTC.

The genes are TRBV6-1 and TRBJ1-2, with D tentatively TRBD1 (6 bases). Trimming pared 2 bases from V and 4 bases from J, leaving 14 bases between. Germline-derived CDR1 and CDR2 are MNHNS and SASEGT. This CDR3 spans 15 amino acids. The CDR3, as DNA: TGTGCCAGCAGTGAAAGCCATGGGACACTCTATGGCTACACCTTC. Protein: CASSESHGTLYGYTF.

The chain uses TRBV5-4 and TRBJ1-2; 7 positions agree with TRBD1. The CDR3 runs to 15 residues. The ends lost 0 bases at V and 4 bases at J; junction bases unmatched: 6. Germline-derived CDR1 and CDR2 are SGHNT and YYREEE (reference sequence). This chain's CDR3 is CASSLAGKGAYGYTF. The CDR3 DNA reads TGTGCCAGCAGCTTGGCCGGGAAGGGGGCCTATGGCTACACCTTC.

V and J are TRBV14 and TRBJ2-7; 7 nucleotides match TRBD2. The CDR3 length is 12 residues. Germline V gene data show CDR1 as SGHDN and CDR2 as FVKESK. V dropped 4 bases and J dropped 3; count of bases not matched to a gene: 0. The CDR3, as DNA: TGTGCCAGCAGCCGGGGGGGCTACGAGCAGTACTTC. It is translated as CASSRGGYEQYF.

DNA of the CDR3: TGTGCCAGCAGCTTATTGGGCGACACAGATACGCAGTATTTT. This codes for CASSLLGDTDTQYF. The chain is built from TRBV7-3 and TRBJ2-3; D is uncertain. The CDR3 extends over 14 amino acids. Germline-derived CDR1 and CDR2 are SGHTA and FQGTGA. The V end was cut by 2 bases, the J end by 2 bases, with 8 bases between.

The chain couples TRBV19 to TRBJ1-3; TRBD1 agrees at 7 bases. After removal of 4 bases from V and 3 bases from J, the junction contained 3 bases not matched to a gene. The length of the CDR3 is 14 residues. The germline CDR1 and CDR2 sequences are LNHDA and SQIVND (reference sequence). This CDR3 is CASSTRQGGNTIYF. Here the CDR3 DNA reads TGTGCCAGTAGTACTCGACAGGGTGGAAACACCATATATTTT.

V gene TRBV4-3 combines with J gene TRBJ2-5; D may be TRBD1 (6 bases). The CDR3 is 14 residues long. Per the germline V gene, CDR1 is LGHNA and CDR2 is YSLEER. Trimming cost V 3 bases and J 5 bases, with 13 bases left between them. Here the CDR3 reads CASSQIQGLETQYF. CDR3 coding DNA: TGCGCCAGCAGCCAGATACAGGGCTTGGAGACCCAGTACTTC.

This chain joins TRBV5-4 and TRBJ1-2, with D perhaps matching TRBD1 (5 bases). Deletions cut 2 bases from V and 4 bases from J, with 12 bases between. This CDR3 comprises 14 residues. The germline V gene encodes CDR1 SGHNT and CDR2 YYREEE (reference sequence). The CDR3 DNA is TGTGCCAGCAGCTTAGTCGGGGGAGTCTATGGCTACACCTTC. Its protein is CASSLVGGVYGYTF.

The V call is TRBV6-5, the J call TRBJ1-1, with a tentative D call TRBD1 (6 bases). There are 15 residues in the CDR3. V lost 5 bases and J 2 bases, leaving 15 bases between the germline ends. CDR1 is MNHEY, CDR2 SVGAGI, per germline. CDR3 amino acids: CASSPTGNLNTEAFF. The CDR3, as DNA: TGTGCCAGCAGTCCCACAGGGAACTTAAACACTGAAGCTTTCTTT.

This clone was detected once. J is TRBJ1-2 and V is TRBV30; 7 bases are shared with TRBD1. The CDR3 has 15 amino acids. V was pared by 0 bases and J by 8 bases, with 12 bases of the junction left unmatched. CDR1 is GTSNPN and CDR2 is SVGIG in the germline V gene (reference sequence). CDR3 region: CAWSVGQGVVRGYTF. CDR3 coding DNA: TGTGCCTGGAGTGTAGGGCAGGGGGTCGTTCGAGGCTACACCTTC.

CDR3 sequence: CASSSSGVAGLTYGYTF. The CDR3 nucleotides read TGTGCCAGCTCATCGTCAGGGGTCGCGGGCCTTACCTATGGCTACACCTTC. V gene TRBV18 combines with J gene TRBJ1-2, with D possibly matching TRBD1 (6 bases). CDR1 and CDR2 from the germline V gene are KGHSH and LQKENI. The CDR3 extends over 17 amino acids. V was pared by 5 bases and J by 4 bases, with 23 bases between.

V usage is TRBV7-2 and J usage is TRBJ2-7; 7 bases line up with TRBD1. Germline-derived CDR1 and CDR2 are SGHTA and FQGNSA. The J segment lost 6 bases and the V segment lost 5 bases, leaving 10 bases of the junction unmatched. The CDR3 runs 14 residues. DNA of the CDR3: TGTGCCAGCAGCACTTCGACAGGGTTGGGCGAGCAGTACTTC. Protein product: CASSTSTGLGEQYF.

Many counts were recorded for this clone. V and J are TRBV29-1 and TRBJ1-5; 7 nucleotides line up with TRBD1. Trimming cost V 5 bases and J 3 bases; bases outside gene matches: 4. CDR1 is SQVTM, CDR2 ANQGSEA, per germline. This CDR3 comprises 13 residues. Here the CDR3 reads CSVWDSPNQPQHF. CDR3 nucleotides: TGCAGCGTTTGGGACAGCCCCAATCAGCCCCAGCATTTT.

The V and J genes are TRBV27 and TRBJ2-5, with 15 bases matching TRBD2. Trimming cost V 6 bases and J 2 bases; bases outside gene matches: 7. CDR1 and CDR2 (germline): MNHEY, SMNVEV (reference sequence). The CDR3 loop spans 17 amino acids. The CDR3 nucleotides are TGTGCCAGCAGCCGGACTAGCGGGGGGGTTACACAAGAGACCCAGTACTTC. The encoded protein is CASSRTSGGVTQETQYF.

This clone was detected once. This chain uses TRBV5-5 with TRBJ1-4; D not certain. The CDR3 has 13 residues. Germline CDR1 is SGHKS and CDR2 is YYEKEE (reference sequence). Trimming shortened V by 4 bases and J by 8 bases, and 12 bases separated the two germline ends. The CDR3 is CASSPDGREKLFF. The CDR3 DNA is TGTGCCAGCAGCCCGGACGGGAGGGAAAAACTGTTTTTT.

V is TRBV21-1 and J is TRBJ2-1; TRBD1, the table's D call, was not compared with the DNA. TRBV21-1 is labeled a pseudogene. The CDR3 spans 16 residues. CDR3 protein: CASTLREGVFYNEQFF. As DNA, the CDR3 is TGTGCCAGCACCCTGAGAGAGGGGGTTTTCTACAATGAGCAGTTCTTC.